This T cell receptor beta chain was obtained from a study of CD8 T cells in ankylosing spondylitis. With molecular barcodes, quantitative 5'-RACE was used to make the TCR beta libraries. TCRdb passed the 5' RACE reads through MiXCR, listing each CDR3 protein once. Seen here are about 220,000 distinct CDR3 sequences, about a sixth observed once, and the top ten hold roughly 43%. V was pared by 8 bases and J by 5 bases, with 18 bases between. This CDR3 is built from 14 residues. The germline CDR1 and CDR2 sequences are SNHLY and FYNNEI. Whole-study results and caveats: According to the report, clones linked to the disease were significantly enriched in matched synovial fluid samples taken from ankylosing spondylitis patients. Researchers report that disease-linked clones proved CD8+ and relatively rare in peripheral blood. About 8 highly homologous variants made up a TCR beta motif that seemed to typify ankylosing spondylitis blood.

Remarks on this clonotype: Its antigen is currently unknown.

V gene TRBV2 combines with J gene TRBJ1-1, with D perhaps TRBD1 (5 bases). This sequence was found in a male donor with ankylosing spondylitis. The sequenced material came from blood, either unsorted or a sorted T cell fraction (not recorded which). CDR3 sequence reads: CASPLKEGRTEAFF. CDR3 coding DNA: TGTGCCAGCCCCCTCAAGGAGGGGAGAACTGAAGCTTTCTTT.